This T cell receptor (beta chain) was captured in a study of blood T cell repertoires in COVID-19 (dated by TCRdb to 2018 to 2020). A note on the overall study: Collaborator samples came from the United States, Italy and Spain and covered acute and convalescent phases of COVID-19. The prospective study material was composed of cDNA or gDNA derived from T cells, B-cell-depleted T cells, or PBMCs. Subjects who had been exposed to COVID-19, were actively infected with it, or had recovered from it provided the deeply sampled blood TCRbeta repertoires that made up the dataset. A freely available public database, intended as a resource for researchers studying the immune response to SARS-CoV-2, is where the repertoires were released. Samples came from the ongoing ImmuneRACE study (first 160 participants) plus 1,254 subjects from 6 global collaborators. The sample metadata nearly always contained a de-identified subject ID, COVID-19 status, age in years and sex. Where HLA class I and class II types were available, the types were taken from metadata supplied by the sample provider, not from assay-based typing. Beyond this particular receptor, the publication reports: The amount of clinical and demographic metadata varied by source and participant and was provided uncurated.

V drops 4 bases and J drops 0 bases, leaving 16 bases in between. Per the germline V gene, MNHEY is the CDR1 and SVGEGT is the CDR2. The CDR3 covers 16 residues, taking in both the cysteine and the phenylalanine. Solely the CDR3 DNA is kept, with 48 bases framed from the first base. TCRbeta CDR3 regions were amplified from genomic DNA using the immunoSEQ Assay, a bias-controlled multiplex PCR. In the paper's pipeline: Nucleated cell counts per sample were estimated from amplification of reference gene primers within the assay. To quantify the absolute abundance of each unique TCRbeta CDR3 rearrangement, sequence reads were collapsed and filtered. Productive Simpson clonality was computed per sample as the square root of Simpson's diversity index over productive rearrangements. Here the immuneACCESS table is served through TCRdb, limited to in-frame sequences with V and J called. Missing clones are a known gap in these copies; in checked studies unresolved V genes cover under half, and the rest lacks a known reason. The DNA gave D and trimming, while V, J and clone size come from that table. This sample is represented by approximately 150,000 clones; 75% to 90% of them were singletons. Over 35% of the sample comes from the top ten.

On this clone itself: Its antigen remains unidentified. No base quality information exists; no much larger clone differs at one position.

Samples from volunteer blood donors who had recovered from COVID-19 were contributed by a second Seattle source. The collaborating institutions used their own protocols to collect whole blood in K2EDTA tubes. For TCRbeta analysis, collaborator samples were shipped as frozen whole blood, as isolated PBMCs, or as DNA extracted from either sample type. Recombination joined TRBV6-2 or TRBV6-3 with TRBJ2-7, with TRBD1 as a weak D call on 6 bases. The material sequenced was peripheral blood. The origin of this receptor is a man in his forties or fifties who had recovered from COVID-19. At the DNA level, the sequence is TGTGCCAGCAGTTTCGATCCGGGACATAGCTCCTACGAGCAGTACTTC. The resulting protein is CASSFDPGHSSYEQYF.